This T cell receptor beta chain originates from a study of patients and donors after allogeneic stem cell transplantation (dated by TCRdb to 2020 to 2021). Relative to germline, V is 8 bases shorter and J is 6 bases shorter, with 16 bases between their ends. From a lookup of the germline V gene, CDR1 and CDR2 are SNHLY and FYNNEI. Inclusive of the bounding cysteine and phenylalanine, the CDR3 is 13 residues long. Just the 39-base CDR3 DNA is kept, in frame starting at base 1. The library came from RT-PCR. These reads were obtained on a NextSeq 550. The raw public reads went through TCRdb reprocessing: fastp at Q25, MiXCR clone calling, in-frame beta chains kept. Rows are combined by CDR3 protein, so each entry shows the most common genes and DNA. Within this sample are hundreds of thousands of distinct CDR3 sequences, with roughly 17% of them counted one time only. The ten largest clones add up to less than 8.5% of the sample.

As to this clonotype: Its antigen is unknown. No quality values exist for individual bases; no much larger clone is one base distant.

The clonotype was recovered from a human donor who was either an allogeneic HSCT recipient or a stem cell or donor lymphocyte infusion donor (not recorded which). It is not recorded whose cells these are; they may come from a transplant donor. The sequence links TRBV2 to TRBJ1-1, with no confident D gene call. The sample consisted of blood, either unsorted or a sorted T cell fraction (not recorded which). The CDR3 loop reads CASVSARKAEAFF. The DNA is as follows: TGTGCCAGCGTATCGGCCAGGAAGGCTGAAGCTTTCTTT.